This TCR beta chain was sequenced in a study of cytomegalovirus exposure and HLA in healthy donors. Study-level background: Early released data had around 88 million unique TCRs, all coming from HLA-typed donors. Across almost 400 genotyped donors, about 81% landed in the Caucasian-associated ancestry cluster.

Overall study findings and caveats: In a later analysis, DRB1 alleles had the most associated TCRs; HLA-C alleles the fewest. Reported performance of the classifier showed diagnosis of cytomegalovirus status with high specificity and sensitivity.

The PCR ran on 60 Vbeta and 13 Jbeta primers. Using immunoSEQ multiplex PCR, the repertoire was profiled, and TCRdb retains in-frame clones only, with some absent. This sample has 150,000 to 200,000 clones, with 81% found just once. As concerns this clone: What it binds is not known.

This TCR was sampled from a woman aged 18-35 years in good health and CMV-seronegative. The sequenced sample consisted of PBMCs.

Written as DNA, the CDR3 is TGTGCCTGGAGTGTCGGTAGCTCCTATAGCAATCAGCCCCAGCATTTT. Residues: CAWSVGSSYSNQPQHF. The J gene is TRBJ1-5, the V gene TRBV30; no clear D gene. The ends were cut back, 0 bases at V and 0 bases at J, with 12 bases in the middle. CDR3 length: 16 residues. Germline CDR1 is GTSNPN and CDR2 is SVGIG (reference sequence).